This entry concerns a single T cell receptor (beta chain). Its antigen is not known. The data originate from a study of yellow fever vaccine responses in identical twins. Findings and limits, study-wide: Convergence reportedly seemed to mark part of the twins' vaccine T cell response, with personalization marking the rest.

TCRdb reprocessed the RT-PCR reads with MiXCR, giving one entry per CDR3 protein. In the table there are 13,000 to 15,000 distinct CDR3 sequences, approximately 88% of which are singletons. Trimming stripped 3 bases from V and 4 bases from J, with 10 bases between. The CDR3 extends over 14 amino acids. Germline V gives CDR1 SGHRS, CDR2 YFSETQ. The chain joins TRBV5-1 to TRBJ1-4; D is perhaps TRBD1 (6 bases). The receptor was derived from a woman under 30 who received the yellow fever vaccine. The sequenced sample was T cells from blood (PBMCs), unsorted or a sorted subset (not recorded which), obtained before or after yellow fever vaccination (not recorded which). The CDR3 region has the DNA TGCGCCAGCAGCTCTACAGGGAATAATGAAAAACTGTTTTTT. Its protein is CASSSTGNNEKLFF.